The 9 T cell receptor beta chains below come from one sample, sequenced in a study of shared clonotypes between healthy human individuals. Data came from immunoSEQ multiplex PCR; TCRdb stores just in-frame clones and leaves some out. The repertoire holds more than 2,000,000 clones, with more than 80% as singletons. The sequencing input was naive CD4+ T cells sorted from blood. The subset: CD45RA+ positively selected. These receptors were collected from a man younger than 35 in good health.

The genes are TRBV7-2 and TRBJ2-4; D is unclear. This CDR3 comprises 14 residues. CDR1 and CDR2 (germline): SGHTA, FQGNSA. The V end lost 5 bases, the J end lost 7 bases, and 15 bases lay between the germline ends. Here the CDR3 reads CASSGPPQGNIQYF. The CDR3 DNA reads TGTGCCAGCAGCGGCCCGCCCCAAGGGAACATTCAGTACTTC.

The chain recombines TRBV7-9 with TRBJ1-5; 11 bases align to TRBD1. Looked up from germline, CDR1 is SEHNR and CDR2 is FQNEAQ (reference sequence). After removal of 5 bases from V and 8 bases from J, the junction contained 8 bases not matched to a gene. This CDR3 spans 15 amino acids. In nucleotides, the CDR3 is TGTGCCAGCAGCCCGGGACAGGGGGACGCGGAGCCCCAGCATTTT. Amino acids: CASSPGQGDAEPQHF.

The genes are TRBV27 and TRBJ2-3, with TRBD2 matching over 7 bases. After removal of 5 bases from V and 2 bases from J, the junction contained 19 bases not matched to a gene. CDR3 length: 19 residues. Germline CDR1 reads MNHEY; CDR2 reads SMNVEV (reference sequence). The DNA of the CDR3 is TGTGCCAGCAGTGCTTTATCAGGCTTCCGGGAGGTCTACACAGATACGCAGTATTTT. Amino acid sequence: CASSALSGFREVYTDTQYF.

The chain combines TRBV27 with TRBJ2-5; 9 nucleotides agree with TRBD2. Germline trimming cut 2 bases from V and 5 bases from J; bases unmatched to any gene: 6. The CDR3 has 15 residues. CDR1 MNHEY and CDR2 SMNVEV come from the germline V gene (reference sequence). In nucleotides, the CDR3 is TGTGCCAGCAGTTTACGCGGGGGGGGCTGGGAGACCCAGTACTTC. Amino acid sequence: CASSLRGGGWETQYF.

CDR3 sequence (DNA): TGTGCCAGCAGCGTAGATTCCCAGTTCTATGGCTACACCTTC. Encoded protein: CASSVDSQFYGYTF. The rearrangement joins TRBV9 to TRBJ1-2, with D unclear. V was shortened by 0 bases and J by 4 bases, with 10 bases between the two germline ends. From germline, CDR1 is SGDLS and CDR2 YYNGEE. The CDR3 totals 14 residues. The complete variable domain, with remaining parts taken from reference TRBV9 and TRBJ1-2, reads DSGVTQTPKHLITATGQRVTLRCSPRSGDLSVYWYQQSLDQGLQFLIQYYNGEERAKGNILERFSAQQFPDLHSELNLSSLELGDSALYFCASSVDSQFYGYTFGSGTRLTVV.

Turning to this clone: Other DNA sequences in this sample translate to the same CDR3. The V call is TRBV5-1, the J call TRBJ2-7, with a possible D match to TRBD1 (5 bases). The CDR3 sequence is 15 residues long. Germline lookup yields CDR1 SGHRS and CDR2 YFSETQ. The V end lost 0 bases, the J end lost 2 bases, and 12 bases lay between the germline ends. CDR3: CASSLGGGTPYEQYF. The CDR3 DNA is TGCGCCAGCAGCTTGGGGGGCGGCACCCCCTACGAGCAGTACTTC.

This chain joins TRBV11-2 and TRBJ2-5; D gene unclear. The last part of the DNA fits TRBJ2-7 better; the J call may be wrong. This CDR3 has 11 amino acids. Germline lookup yields CDR1 SGHAT and CDR2 FQNNGV. The CDR3 DNA reads as TGTGCCAGCAGCTTACTTGCCGAGCAGTACTTC. It yields the protein CASSLLAEQYF.

CDR3 sequence (DNA): TGTGCCTGCGGACCGAGCTCTGGAAACACCATATATTTT. Translated, it gives CACGPSSGNTIYF. V usage is TRBV30 and J usage is TRBJ1-3; the D is unclear. Deletions cut 6 bases from V and 0 bases from J, with 9 bases between. The V gene's germline CDR1 is GTSNPN and CDR2 SVGIG (reference sequence). The CDR3 loop spans 13 amino acids.

The chain uses TRBV30 and TRBJ2-7, with D possibly TRBD2 on 5 matching bases. V shed 3 bases and J shed 2 bases, with 17 bases lying between them. The CDR3 runs to 15 residues. Germline V gene lookup returns CDR1 GTSNPN and CDR2 SVGIG (reference sequence). CDR3 nucleotide sequence: TGTGCCTGGAGCCGAGGGTCTCCAAGAACCTACGAGCAGTACTTC. Its protein is CAWSRGSPRTYEQYF.